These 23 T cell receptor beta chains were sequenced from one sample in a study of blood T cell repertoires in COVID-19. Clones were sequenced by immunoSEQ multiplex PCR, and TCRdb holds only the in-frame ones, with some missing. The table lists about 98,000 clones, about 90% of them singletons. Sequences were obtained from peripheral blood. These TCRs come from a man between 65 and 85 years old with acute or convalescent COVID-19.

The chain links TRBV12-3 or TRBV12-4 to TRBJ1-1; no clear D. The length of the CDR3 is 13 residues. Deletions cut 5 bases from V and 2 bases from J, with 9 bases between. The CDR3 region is CASSPIINTEAFF. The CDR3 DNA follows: TGTGCCAGCAGTCCTATCATTAACACTGAAGCTTTCTTT.

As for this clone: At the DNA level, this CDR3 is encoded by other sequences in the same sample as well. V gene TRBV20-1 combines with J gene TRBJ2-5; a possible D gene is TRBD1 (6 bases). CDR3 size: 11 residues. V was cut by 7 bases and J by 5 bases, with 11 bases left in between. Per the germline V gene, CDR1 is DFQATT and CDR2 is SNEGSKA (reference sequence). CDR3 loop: CSEAQGETQYF. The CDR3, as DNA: TGCAGTGAAGCACAGGGCGAGACCCAGTACTTC.

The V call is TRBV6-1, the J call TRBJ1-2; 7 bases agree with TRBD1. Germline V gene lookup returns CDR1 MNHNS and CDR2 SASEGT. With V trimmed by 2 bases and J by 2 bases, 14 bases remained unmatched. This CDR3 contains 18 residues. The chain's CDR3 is CASSERNGRRGLNYGYTF. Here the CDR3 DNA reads TGTGCCAGCAGTGAACGCAACGGACGGAGGGGGCTAAACTATGGCTACACCTTC.

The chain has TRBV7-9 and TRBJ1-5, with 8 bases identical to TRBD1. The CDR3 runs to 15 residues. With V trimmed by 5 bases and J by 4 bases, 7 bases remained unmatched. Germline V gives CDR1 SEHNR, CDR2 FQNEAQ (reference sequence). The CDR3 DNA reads TGTGCCAGCAGCACGGACAGGGTAGTGAATCAGCCCCAGCATTTT. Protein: CASSTDRVVNQPQHF.

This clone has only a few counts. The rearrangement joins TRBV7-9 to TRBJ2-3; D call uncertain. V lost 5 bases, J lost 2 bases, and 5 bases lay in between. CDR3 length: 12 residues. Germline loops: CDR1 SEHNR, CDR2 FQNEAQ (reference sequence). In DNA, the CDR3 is TGTGCCAGCAGCCCCCACACAGATACGCAGTATTTT. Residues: CASSPHTDTQYF.

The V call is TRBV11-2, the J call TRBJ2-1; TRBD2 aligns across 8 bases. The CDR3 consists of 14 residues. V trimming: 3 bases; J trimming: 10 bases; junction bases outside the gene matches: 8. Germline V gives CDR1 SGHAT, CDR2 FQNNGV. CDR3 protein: CASSFELAVSEQFF. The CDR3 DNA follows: TGTGCCAGCAGCTTCGAACTAGCGGTCTCGGAGCAGTTCTTC.

The CDR3 protein is CASSQSRGAVNGNTIYF. DNA of the CDR3: TGTGCCAGCAGCCAATCGCGGGGAGCTGTAAATGGAAACACCATATATTTT. This sequence joins TRBV16 and TRBJ1-3; D is unresolved. Trimming removed 0 bases from V and 3 bases from J, with 15 bases in between. The germline CDR1 and CDR2 sequences are KGHSY and FQNENV. The CDR3 is 17 amino acids.

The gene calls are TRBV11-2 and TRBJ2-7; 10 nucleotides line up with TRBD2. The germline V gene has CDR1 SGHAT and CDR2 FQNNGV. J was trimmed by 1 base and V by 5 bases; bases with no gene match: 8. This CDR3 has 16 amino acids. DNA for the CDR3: TGTGCCAGCAGCGTTGTTCTAGCGGGGGTTTCCTACGAGCAGTACGTC. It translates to CASSVVLAGVSYEQYV.

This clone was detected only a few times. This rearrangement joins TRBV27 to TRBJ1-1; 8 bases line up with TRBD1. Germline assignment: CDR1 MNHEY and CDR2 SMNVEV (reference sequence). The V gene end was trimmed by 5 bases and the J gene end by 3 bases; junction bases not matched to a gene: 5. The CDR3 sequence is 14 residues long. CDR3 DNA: TGTGCCAGCAGTCCAGGGGGCAAGTACACTGAAGCTTTCTTT. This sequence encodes CASSPGGKYTEAFF.

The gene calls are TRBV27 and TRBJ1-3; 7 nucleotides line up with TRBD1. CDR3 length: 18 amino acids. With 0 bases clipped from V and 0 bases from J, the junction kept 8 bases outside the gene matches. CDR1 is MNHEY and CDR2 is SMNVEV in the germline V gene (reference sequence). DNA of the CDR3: TGTGCCAGCAGTTTATCGAGGGGGCAGGGGTACTCTGGAAACACCATATATTTT. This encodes CASSLSRGQGYSGNTIYF.

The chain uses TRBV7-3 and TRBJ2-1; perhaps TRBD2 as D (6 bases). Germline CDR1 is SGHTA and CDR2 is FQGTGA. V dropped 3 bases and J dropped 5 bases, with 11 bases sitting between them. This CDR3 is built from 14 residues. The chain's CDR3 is CASSFSAGNNEQFF. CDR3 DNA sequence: TGTGCCAGCAGCTTCTCGGCGGGAAACAATGAGCAGTTCTTC. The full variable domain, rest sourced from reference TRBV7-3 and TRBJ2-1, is GAGVSQTPSNKVTEKGKYVELRCDPISGHTALYWYRQSLGQGPEFLIYFQGTGAADDSGLPNDRFFAVRPEGSVSTLKIQRTERGDSAVYLCASSFSAGNNEQFFGPGTRLTVL.

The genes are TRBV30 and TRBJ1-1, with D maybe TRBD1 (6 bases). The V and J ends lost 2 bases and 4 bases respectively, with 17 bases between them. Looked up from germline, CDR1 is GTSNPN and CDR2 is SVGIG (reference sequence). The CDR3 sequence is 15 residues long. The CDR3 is CAWSSGAYRVTEAFF. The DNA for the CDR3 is TGTGCCTGGAGTAGCGGGGCTTACAGGGTCACTGAAGCTTTCTTT.

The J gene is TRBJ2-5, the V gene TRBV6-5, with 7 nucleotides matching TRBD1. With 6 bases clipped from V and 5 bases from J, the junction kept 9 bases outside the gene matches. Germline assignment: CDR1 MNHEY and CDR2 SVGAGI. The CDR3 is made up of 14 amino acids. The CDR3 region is CASRASGGTETQYF. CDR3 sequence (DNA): TGTGCCAGCAGAGCGTCAGGGGGTACGGAGACCCAGTACTTC.

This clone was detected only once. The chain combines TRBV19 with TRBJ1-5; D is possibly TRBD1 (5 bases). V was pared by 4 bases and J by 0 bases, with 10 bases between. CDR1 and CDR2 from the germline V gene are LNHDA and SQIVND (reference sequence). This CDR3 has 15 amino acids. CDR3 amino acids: CASSKDTYSNQPQHF. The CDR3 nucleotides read TGTGCCAGTAGTAAGGACACGTATAGCAATCAGCCCCAGCATTTT.

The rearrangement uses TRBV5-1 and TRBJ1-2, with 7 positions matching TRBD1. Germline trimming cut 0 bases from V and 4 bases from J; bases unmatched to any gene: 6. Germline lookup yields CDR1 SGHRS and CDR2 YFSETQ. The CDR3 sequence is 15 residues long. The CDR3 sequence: CASSLDRGRIYGYTF. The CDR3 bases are TGCGCCAGCAGCTTGGATAGGGGGCGCATCTATGGCTACACCTTC. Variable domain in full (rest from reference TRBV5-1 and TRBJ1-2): KAGVTQTPRYLIKTRGQQVTLSCSPISGHRSVSWYQQTPGQGLQFLFEYFSETQRNKGNFPGRFSGRQFSNSRSEMNVSTLELGDSALYLCASSLDRGRIYGYTFGSGTRLTVV.

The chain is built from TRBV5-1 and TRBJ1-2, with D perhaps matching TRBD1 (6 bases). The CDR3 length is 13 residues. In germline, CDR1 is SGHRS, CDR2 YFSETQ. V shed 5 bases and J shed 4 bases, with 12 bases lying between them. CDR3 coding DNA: TGCGCCAGCAGACAGGACAGCATCTATGGCTACACCTTC. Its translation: CASRQDSIYGYTF.

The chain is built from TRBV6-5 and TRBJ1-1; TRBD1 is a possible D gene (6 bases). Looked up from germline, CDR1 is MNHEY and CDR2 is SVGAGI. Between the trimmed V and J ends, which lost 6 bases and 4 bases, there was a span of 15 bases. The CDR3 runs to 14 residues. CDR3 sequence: CASRVAGAFTEAFF. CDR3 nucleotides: TGTGCCAGCAGGGTCGCAGGGGCTTTCACTGAAGCTTTCTTT.

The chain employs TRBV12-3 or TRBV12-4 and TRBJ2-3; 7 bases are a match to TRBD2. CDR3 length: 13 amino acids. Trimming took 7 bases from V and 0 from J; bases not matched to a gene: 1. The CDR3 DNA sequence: TGTGCCAGCAAGCGGGACAGCACAGATACGCAGTATTTT. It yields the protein CASKRDSTDTQYF.

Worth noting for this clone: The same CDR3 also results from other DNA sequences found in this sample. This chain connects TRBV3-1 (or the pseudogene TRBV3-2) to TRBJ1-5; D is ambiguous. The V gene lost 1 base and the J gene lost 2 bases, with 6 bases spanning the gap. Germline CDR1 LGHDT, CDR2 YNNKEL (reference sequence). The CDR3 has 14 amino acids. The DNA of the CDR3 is TGTGCCAGCAGCCAAGGACAAGGCAATCAGCCCCAGCATTTT. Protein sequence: CASSQGQGNQPQHF.

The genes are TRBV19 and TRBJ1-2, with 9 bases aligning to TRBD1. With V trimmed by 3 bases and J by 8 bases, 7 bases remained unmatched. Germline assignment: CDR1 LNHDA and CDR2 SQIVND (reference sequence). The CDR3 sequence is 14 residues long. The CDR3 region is CASSIPGTGSGYTF. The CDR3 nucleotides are TGTGCCAGTAGTATTCCAGGGACAGGGAGCGGCTACACCTTC.

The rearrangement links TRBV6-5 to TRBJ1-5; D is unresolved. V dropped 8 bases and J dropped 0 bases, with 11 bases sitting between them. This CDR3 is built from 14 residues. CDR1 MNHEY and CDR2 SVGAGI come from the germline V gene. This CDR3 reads CASSRTDSNQPQHF. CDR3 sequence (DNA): TGTGCCAGCTCAAGGACTGATAGCAATCAGCCCCAGCATTTT.

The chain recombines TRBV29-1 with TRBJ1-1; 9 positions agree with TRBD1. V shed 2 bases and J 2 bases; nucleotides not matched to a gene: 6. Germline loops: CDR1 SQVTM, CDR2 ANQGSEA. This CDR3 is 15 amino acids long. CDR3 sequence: CSVEPPGQGNTEAFF. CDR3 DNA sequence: TGCAGCGTTGAACCGCCGGGACAGGGAAACACTGAAGCTTTCTTT.

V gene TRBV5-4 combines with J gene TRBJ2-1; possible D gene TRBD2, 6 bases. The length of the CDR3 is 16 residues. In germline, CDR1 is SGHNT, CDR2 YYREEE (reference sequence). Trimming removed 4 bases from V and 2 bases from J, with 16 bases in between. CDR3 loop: CASSLGRGTTYNEQFF. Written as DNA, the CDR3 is TGTGCCAGCAGCCTGGGGCGGGGAACAACCTACAATGAGCAGTTCTTC.